This T cell receptor (beta chain) was retrieved from a study of T-cell memory formation after mild COVID-19. This clonotype was detected a few times. The antigen remains unidentified. Overall study results and limits: CD4+ bias marked clones expanding day 15 to 37, unlike balanced contracting clones.

The V segment lost 6 bases and the J segment 6 bases; nucleotides outside the gene matches: 8. Germline V gene sequence: CDR1 SQVTM, CDR2 ANQGSEA. The CDR3 is 13 residues long. After 5'RACE with constant-segment primers, TCR alpha and TCR beta cDNA libraries carrying sample barcodes and UMIs were obtained. TCRdb called the 5' RACE reads again in MiXCR, with one record for every CDR3 protein. The table records some 490,000 distinct CDR3 sequences, 15% to 20% of them present only once. The sequenced sample consisted of PBMCs or a T cell subset sorted from them (not recorded which). The sequence was collected from an adult woman who had mild COVID-19 (a few samples of this study predate the infection). Cell type and time point are not known. The rearrangement links TRBV29-1 to TRBJ2-1; 7 nucleotides match TRBD2. CDR3 protein: CSVRRTSLNEQFF. The DNA for the CDR3 is TGCAGCGTGCGCAGGACTAGTCTCAATGAGCAGTTCTTC.